This record covers a single T cell receptor beta chain. This sample was taken from a study of low-dose radiotherapy and immunotherapy resistance in tumors. In the study overall: Intravenous cyclophosphamide 200 mg/m2 was given every two weeks, one day before radiation and immunotherapy. On cycle 1 day 1, patients started four cycles of oral aspirin 300 mg daily.

Alpha- and beta-chain coverage of first-strand cDNA came from TRAV- and TRBV-specific primers. TCR amplification used 20 PCR cycles, a constant-region primer and a V-primer adapter. A single record per CDR3 protein comes from TCRdb applying MiXCR to the reads. The sample lists approximately 13,000 distinct CDR3 sequences, roughly 60% occurring once. Nivolumab, ipilimumab, aspirin, low-dose cyclophosphamide and low-dose radiotherapy were all administered to the donors. Per germline, CDR1 MNHEY and CDR2 SVGAGI. The CDR3 sequence is 14 residues long. V was clipped by 2 bases and J by 6 bases, with 13 bases between them.

V gene TRBV6-5 combines with J gene TRBJ1-1; D may be TRBD1 (5 bases). This TCR derives from a human donor with advanced metastatic prostate, ovarian, gallbladder or colorectal cancer (not recorded which). This table probably holds off-target reads from a library built for another chain. The CDR3 sequence is CASSYAGKVPEAFF. In DNA, the CDR3 is TGTGCCAGCAGTTACGCAGGGAAGGTCCCTGAAGCTTTCTTT.